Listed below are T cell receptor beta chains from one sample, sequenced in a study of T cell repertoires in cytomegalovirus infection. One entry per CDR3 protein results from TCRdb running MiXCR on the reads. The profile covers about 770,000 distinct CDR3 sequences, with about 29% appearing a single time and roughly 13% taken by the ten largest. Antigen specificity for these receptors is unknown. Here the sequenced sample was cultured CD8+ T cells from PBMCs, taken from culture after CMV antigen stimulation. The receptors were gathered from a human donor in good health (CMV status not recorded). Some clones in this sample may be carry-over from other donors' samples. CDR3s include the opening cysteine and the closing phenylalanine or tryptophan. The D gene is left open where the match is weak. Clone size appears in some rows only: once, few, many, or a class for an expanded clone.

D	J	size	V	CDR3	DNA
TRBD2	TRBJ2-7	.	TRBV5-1	CASSGGGDSYEQYF	TGCGCCAGCAGCGGTGGGGGGGACTCCTACGAGCAGTACTTC
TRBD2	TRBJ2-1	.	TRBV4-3	CASSQASGDWEQFF	TGCGCCAGCAGCCAGGCTAGCGGGGATTGGGAGCAGTTCTTC
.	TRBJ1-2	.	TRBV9	CASSPQGAANYGYTF	TGTGCCAGCAGCCCCCAGGGAGCTGCTAACTATGGCTACACCTTC
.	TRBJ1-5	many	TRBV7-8	CASSSSWGETSNQPQHF	TGTGCCAGCAGCTCTTCTTGGGGGGAAACTAGCAATCAGCCCCAGCATTTT
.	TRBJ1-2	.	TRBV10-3	CAIRESSYGYTF	TGTGCCATCAGGGAGTCCTCCTATGGCTATACCTTC
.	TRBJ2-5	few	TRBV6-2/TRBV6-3	CASNLGWGFQETQYF	TGTGCCAGCAATCTCGGGTGGGGGTTCCAAGAGACCCAGTACTTC
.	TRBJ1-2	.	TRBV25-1	CATSRGLVGYTF	TGTGCCACTTCCAGGGGTCTCGTCGGCTACACCTTC
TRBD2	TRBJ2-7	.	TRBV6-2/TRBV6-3	CASSYSWTSDEQYF	TGTGCCAGCAGTTACTCGTGGACTAGCGACGAGCAGTACTTC
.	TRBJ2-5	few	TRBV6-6	CASSYSLIAGQYQETQYF	TGTGCCAGCAGTTACTCCCTAATTGCGGGACAGTACCAAGAGACCCAGTACTTC
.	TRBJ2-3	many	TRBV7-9	CASSLDRSTDTQYF	TGTGCCAGCAGCTTAGACCGGAGCACAGATACGCAGTATTTT
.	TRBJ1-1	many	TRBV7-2	CASSFRVTEAFF	TGTGCCAGCAGTTTCAGGGTCACTGAAGCTTTCTTT
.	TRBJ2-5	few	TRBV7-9	CASSFGQSQETQYF	TGTGCCAGCAGCTTTGGACAGTCCCAAGAGACCCAGTACTTC
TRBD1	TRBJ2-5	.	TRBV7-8	CASRPDRRQETQYF	TGTGCCAGCAGGCCGGACAGGCGACAAGAGACCCAGTACTTC
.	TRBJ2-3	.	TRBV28	CASSFGLGGSNTDTQYF	TGTGCCAGCAGTTTCGGTCTTGGGGGGTCGAACACAGATACGCAGTATTTT
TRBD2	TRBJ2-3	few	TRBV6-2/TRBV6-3	CASSYSRTSGIITDTQYF	TGTGCCAGCAGTTACTCGAGGACTAGCGGAATAATCACAGATACGCAGTATTTT
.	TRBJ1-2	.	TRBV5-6	CASSLPWRDYGYTF	TGTGCCAGCAGCTTGCCCTGGAGGGACTATGGCTACACCTTC
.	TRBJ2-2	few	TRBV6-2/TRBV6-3	CATPGMTGELFF	TGTGCCACTCCGGGGATGACCGGGGAGCTGTTTTTT
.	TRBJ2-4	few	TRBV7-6	CASSLGGGPPNIQYF	TGTGCCAGCAGCTTAGGGGGGGGCCCCCCAAACATTCAGTACTTC
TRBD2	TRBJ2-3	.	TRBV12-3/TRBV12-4	CASSPQGGGGPDTQYF	TGTGCCAGCAGCCCCCAGGGCGGGGGGGGTCCAGATACGCAGTATTTT
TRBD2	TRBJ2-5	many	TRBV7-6	CASSRSPGGSQETQYF	TGTGCCAGCAGCCGATCCCCCGGGGGGTCTCAAGAGACCCAGTACTTC
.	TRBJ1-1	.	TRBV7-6	CASSLEAGVGEGAFF	TGTGCCAGCAGCTTAGAGGCAGGGGTAGGGGAGGGAGCTTTCTTT
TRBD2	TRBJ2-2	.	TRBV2	CASETGGNTGELFF	TGTGCCAGCGAGACGGGAGGGAACACCGGGGAGCTGTTTTTT
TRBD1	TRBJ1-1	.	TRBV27	CASSFTPGQGISTEAFF	TGTGCCAGCAGCTTTACCCCGGGACAGGGGATTTCGACTGAAGCTTTCTTT
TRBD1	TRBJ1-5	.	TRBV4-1	CASSQVDRGLQPQHF	TGCGCCAGCAGCCAAGTCGACAGGGGGCTTCAGCCCCAGCATTTT
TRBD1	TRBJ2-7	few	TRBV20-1	CSSPRQGSSEQYF	TGCAGTTCTCCCCGACAGGGCTCATCCGAGCAGTACTTC
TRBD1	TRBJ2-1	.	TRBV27	CASSSETGWNEQFF	TGTGCCAGCAGTTCCGAGACAGGGTGGAATGAGCAGTTCTTC
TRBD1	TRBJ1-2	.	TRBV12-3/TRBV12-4	CASTGTGGNYGYTF	TGTGCCAGCACCGGGACAGGGGGCAATTATGGCTACACCTTC
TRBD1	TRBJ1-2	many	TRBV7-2	CASSLEGTGISFGYGYTF	TGTGCCAGCAGCTTAGAGGGGACAGGGATAAGCTTTGGCTATGGCTACACCTTC
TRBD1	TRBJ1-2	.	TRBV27	CASSLGTGVDYTF	TGTGCCAGCAGTTTAGGGACAGGGGTTGACTACACCTTC
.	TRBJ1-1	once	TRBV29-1	CSVEGRVVDTEAFF	TGCAGCGTTGAAGGCCGGGTGGTTGACACTGAAGCTTTCTTT
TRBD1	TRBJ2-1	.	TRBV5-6	CASSWGTGVNNEQFF	TGTGCCAGCAGCTGGGGGACAGGGGTGAACAATGAGCAGTTCTTC
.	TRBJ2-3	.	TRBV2	CASTPPEQGPSTDTQYF	TGTGCCAGCACCCCCCCCGAACAGGGACCTAGCACAGATACGCAGTATTTT
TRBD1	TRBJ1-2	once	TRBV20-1	CSADIDRGSNYGYTF	TGCAGTGCCGACATAGACAGGGGCTCTAACTATGGCTACACCTTC
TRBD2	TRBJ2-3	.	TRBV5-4	CASEDGGAEDTQYF	TGTGCCAGCGAGGACGGGGGGGCCGAAGATACGCAGTATTTT
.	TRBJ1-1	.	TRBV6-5	CASTKLGQIWDTEAFF	TGTGCCAGCACAAAACTTGGGCAAATTTGGGACACTGAAGCTTTCTTT
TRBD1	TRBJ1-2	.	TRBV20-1	CSAKGQEHGYTF	TGCAGTGCTAAGGGACAGGAGCATGGCTACACCTTC
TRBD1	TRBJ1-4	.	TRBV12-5	CASGLGTGATNEKLFF	TGTGCTAGTGGTTTGGGGACAGGGGCAACTAATGAAAAACTGTTTTTT
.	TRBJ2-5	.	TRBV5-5	CASIGAEETQYF	TGTGCCAGCATTGGGGCGGAAGAGACCCAGTACTTC
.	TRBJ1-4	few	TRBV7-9	CASSLVQGLTNEKLFF	TGTGCCAGCAGCTTAGTCCAGGGCCTGACTAATGAAAAACTGTTTTTT
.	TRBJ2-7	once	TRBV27	CASSLSGDSYEQYF	TGTGCCAGCAGTTTATCCGGGGACTCCTACGAGCAGTACTTC
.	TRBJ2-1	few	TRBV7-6	CASSWRENEQFF	TGTGCCAGCAGCTGGCGGGAAAATGAGCAGTTCTTC